These 20 T cell receptor beta chains share one sample of origin, sequenced in a study of blood T cell repertoires in COVID-19. Some clones are missing from TCRdb's copy, which holds only in-frame ones; the method was immunoSEQ multiplex PCR. Of some 170,000 clones in the sample, 65% to 85% are singletons; the top ten hold around 6.1%. The sample was PBMCs or T cells enriched from blood (not recorded which). These receptors originate from a man aged 35-49 years who had recovered from COVID-19.

The table lists this clone with a few counts. This rearrangement joins TRBV5-1 to TRBJ1-1, with 9 bases fitting TRBD1. The J segment lost 8 bases and the V segment lost 0 bases, leaving 5 bases of the junction unmatched. The CDR3 covers 14 residues. Germline loops: CDR1 SGHRS, CDR2 YFSETQ. Here the CDR3 DNA reads TGCGCCAGCAGCTTGGGCCGACAGGGGGAAGAAGCTTTCTTT. Amino acids: CASSLGRQGEEAFF.

This sequence joins TRBV27 and TRBJ1-4; D is perhaps TRBD1 (6 bases). Germline V gene lookup returns CDR1 MNHEY and CDR2 SMNVEV (reference sequence). CDR3 length: 15 residues. Trimming removed 8 bases from V and 4 bases from J, with 17 bases in between. The CDR3 region has the DNA TGTGCCAGCCGGACTCACAGGGACCATAATGAAAAACTGTTTTTT. Its protein product is CASRTHRDHNEKLFF.

V is TRBV9 and J is TRBJ2-2; the match to TRBD1 covers 9 bases. The CDR3 is 15 amino acids. Germline loops: CDR1 SGDLS, CDR2 YYNGEE. V lost 0 bases to trimming and J lost 7 bases; unmatched junction nucleotides: 4. The CDR3 sequence is CASSVETGGGGELFF. Here the CDR3 DNA reads TGTGCCAGCAGCGTAGAAACAGGGGGCGGCGGGGAGCTGTTTTTT.

CDR3 in DNA: TGTGCCAGCAGCTCCAGGGGGGAGCGCCGGGAGCTGTTTTTT. This sequence encodes CASSSRGERRELFF. The V gene is TRBV13, the J gene TRBJ2-2; the D gene is possibly TRBD1 (7 bases). The CDR3 spans 14 residues. Trimming left V 4 bases short and J 9 bases short, with 15 bases between. Per germline, CDR1 PRHDT and CDR2 FYEKMQ (reference sequence).

J is TRBJ1-6 and V is TRBV14; weak D call: TRBD1 (5 bases). CDR3 size: 15 residues. V was clipped by 4 bases and J by 7 bases, with 14 bases between them. Germline V gene lookup returns CDR1 SGHDN and CDR2 FVKESK. The CDR3 coding sequence is TGTGCCAGCAGCCTAGGGGCCGGATTAAATTCACCCCTCCACTTT. It specifies CASSLGAGLNSPLHF.

V and J are TRBV2 and TRBJ2-1; TRBD2 might be the D (6 bases). Per the germline V gene, CDR1 is SNHLY and CDR2 is FYNNEI. V lost 5 bases and J 9 bases, leaving 20 bases between the germline ends. CDR3 length equals 15 residues. The CDR3 spells CASSSGGIPGREQFF. Written as DNA, the CDR3 is TGTGCCAGCAGTTCCGGGGGAATTCCAGGCCGTGAGCAGTTCTTC.

Written as DNA, the CDR3 is TGTGCCTGGAGTGTAAACGGGGATACGCAGTATTTT. Amino acid sequence: CAWSVNGDTQYF. The V call is TRBV30, the J call TRBJ2-3, with unresolved D. CDR1 is GTSNPN, CDR2 SVGIG, per germline (reference sequence). The CDR3 contains 12 residues. V was shortened by 0 bases and J by 6 bases, with 7 bases between the two germline ends. Using reference TRBV30 and TRBJ2-3 for the parts outside the CDR3, the full variable domain is SQTIHQWPATLVQPVGSPLSLECTVEGTSNPNLYWYRQAAGRGLQLLFYSVGIGQISSEVPQNLSASRPQDRQFILSSKKLLLSDSGFYLCAWSVNGDTQYFGPGTRLTVL.

The rearrangement uses TRBV3-1 (or the pseudogene TRBV3-2) and TRBJ2-1; 7 bases map to TRBD1. Germline V lookup: CDR1 LGHDT, CDR2 YNNKEL (reference sequence). The CDR3 runs to 15 residues. V trimming: 4 bases; J trimming: 5 bases; junction bases outside the gene matches: 8. The CDR3: CASSPWDRRNNEQFF. CDR3 DNA sequence: TGTGCCAGCAGCCCTTGGGACAGACGAAACAATGAGCAGTTCTTC.

The chain joins TRBV6-1 to TRBJ2-7; D is ambiguous. The CDR3 has 12 residues. The germline CDR1 and CDR2 sequences are MNHNS and SASEGT. V was pared by 2 bases and J by 7 bases, with 9 bases between. The CDR3, as DNA: TGTGCCAGCAGTGAAACTTGGAGTGAGCAGTACGTC. It is translated as CASSETWSEQYV.

V usage is TRBV12-2 and J usage is TRBJ2-6; the table gives TRBD1 as D, unverified against the DNA. TRBV12-2 counts as a pseudogene. The CDR3 runs 19 residues. The CDR3 DNA is TGTGCAAGTCCCCCCCTCGGGGGGACAGGGGGCGTTGGGGCCAACGTCCTGACTTTC. This encodes CASPPLGGTGGVGANVLTF.

The chain recombines TRBV7-6 with TRBJ2-1; TRBD1 matches at 8 bases. J lost 8 bases, V lost 5 bases, and 14 bases had no gene match. CDR1 SGHVS and CDR2 FNYEAQ come from the germline V gene. CDR3 length equals 16 residues. CDR3 sequence reads: CASSPKTGEILDEQFF. CDR3 nucleotides: TGTGCCAGCAGCCCGAAGACAGGGGAAATTTTGGATGAGCAGTTCTTC.

The sample holds one count of this clone. The chain uses TRBV6-5 and TRBJ1-1; no firm D call. The germline CDR1 and CDR2 sequences are MNHEY and SVGAGI. This CDR3 spans 15 amino acids. The V end lost 2 bases, the J end lost 1 base, and 11 bases lay between the germline ends. The CDR3 DNA is TGTGCCAGCAGTTACGGCTTTGGAGGGAACACTGAAGCTTTCTTT. It is translated as CASSYGFGGNTEAFF.

The chain links TRBV6-4 to TRBJ2-7, with D perhaps TRBD1 (5 bases). Trimming shortened V by 2 bases and J by 0 bases, and 14 bases separated the two germline ends. CDR3 length: 16 amino acids. Germline V lookup: CDR1 MRHNA, CDR2 SNTAGT. The DNA for the CDR3 is TGTGCCAGCAGTGACCCCGGCCAGGGTTCCTCCTACGAGCAGTACGTC. It yields the protein CASSDPGQGSSYEQYV.

The chain couples TRBV6-6 to TRBJ2-7, with TRBD2 identical over 8 bases. CDR1 MNHNY and CDR2 SVGAGI come from the germline V gene (reference sequence). This CDR3 is built from 14 residues. V dropped 4 bases and J dropped 6; count of bases not matched to a gene: 8. This CDR3 reads CASSSRAGGGEQYV. CDR3 coding DNA: TGTGCCAGCAGTTCCCGCGCGGGGGGAGGCGAGCAGTACGTC.

The V call is TRBV4-1, the J call TRBJ1-2; D unclear. Germline-derived CDR1 and CDR2 are MGHRA and YSYEKL. This CDR3 has 13 amino acids. V dropped 1 base and J dropped 7 bases, with 10 bases sitting between them. The CDR3 bases are TGCGCCAGCAGCCAAGCGAGTTTCTCTGGCTACACCTTC. Amino acid sequence: CASSQASFSGYTF.

This chain joins TRBV9 and TRBJ2-3, with TRBD2 identical over 10 bases. This CDR3 has 18 amino acids. Germline loops: CDR1 SGDLS, CDR2 YYNGEE. Trimming cost V 0 bases and J 0 bases; bases outside gene matches: 7. The CDR3 here is CASSVGVSGGPSTDTQYF. The CDR3 region has the DNA TGTGCCAGCAGCGTAGGTGTTAGCGGGGGGCCTAGCACAGATACGCAGTATTTT.

The chain uses TRBV9 and TRBJ1-2; D is possibly TRBD1 (6 bases). This CDR3 region has 14 residues. V gave up 2 bases and J gave up 8 bases, with 16 bases separating them. Germline V gene lookup returns CDR1 SGDLS and CDR2 YYNGEE. CDR3 protein: CASSVTDRPLGYTF. CDR3 nucleotide sequence: TGTGCCAGCAGCGTCACAGACAGGCCACTCGGCTACACCTTC.

The gene calls are TRBV6-4 and TRBJ1-2, with 8 bases fitting TRBD1. From germline, CDR1 is MRHNA and CDR2 SNTAGT. The CDR3 runs 17 residues. V gave up 8 bases and J gave up 3 bases; unmatched junction bases: 17. For the CDR3, the DNA is TGTGCCAGCCCAAACTATTTGGGACAGGCCGATCACTATGGCTACACCTTC. Protein: CASPNYLGQADHYGYTF.

The chain's CDR3 is CASRINRGEAFF. The DNA for the CDR3 is TGTGCCAGCCGCATTAACAGGGGTGAAGCTTTCTTT. The chain combines TRBV3-1 (or the pseudogene TRBV3-2) with TRBJ1-1, with TRBD1 identical over 7 bases. This CDR3 is built from 12 residues. After removal of 8 bases from V and 7 bases from J, the junction contained 7 bases not matched to a gene. Germline CDR1 LGHDT, CDR2 YNNKEL (reference sequence).

The chain carries TRBV5-6 and TRBJ1-5; 9 bases agree with TRBD1. V dropped 4 bases and J dropped 0; count of bases not matched to a gene: 5. Germline CDR1 is SGHDT and CDR2 is YYEEEE. The CDR3 length is 16 residues. This chain's CDR3 is CASSLGQGTSNQPQHF. CDR3 in DNA: TGTGCCAGCAGCCTAGGACAGGGGACTAGCAATCAGCCCCAGCATTTT.